The 13 T cell receptor beta chains below all came from one sample that was sequenced in a study of blood T cell repertoires in COVID-19. TCRdb keeps only in-frame clones here, not all; method: immunoSEQ multiplex PCR. In the table there are under 75,000 clones, 79% of which are singletons. Sequencing used peripheral blood. The receptors stem from a woman aged 55-70 years with acute or convalescent COVID-19.

The chain recombines TRBV3-1 (or the pseudogene TRBV3-2) with TRBJ2-5; 10 bases agree with TRBD2. Germline-derived CDR1 and CDR2 are LGHDT and YNNKEL (reference sequence). J lost 13 bases, V lost 1 base, and 9 bases had no gene match. CDR3 length: 14 amino acids. The CDR3 DNA sequence: TGTGCCAGCAGCCAAGGATTGAGCGGGGGGGCCCCGTACTTC. Translating it yields CASSQGLSGGAPYF.

The chain is built from TRBV19 and TRBJ2-7; D ambiguous. CDR1 is LNHDA, CDR2 SQIVND, per germline (reference sequence). There are 11 residues in the CDR3. V lost 4 bases and J lost 2, with 3 bases in between. CDR3 DNA sequence: TGTGCCAGTAGTACTACCTACGAGCAGTACTTC. Protein: CASSTTYEQYF.

This sequence joins TRBV28 and TRBJ1-1; D is perhaps TRBD1 (5 bases). The V end was cut by 5 bases, the J end by 4 bases, with 14 bases between. Germline CDR1 reads MDHEN; CDR2 reads SYDVKM. The CDR3 is 14 residues long. DNA for the CDR3: TGTGCCAGCAGTCCCCGACAGCCGGGCACTGAAGCTTTCTTT. Its translation: CASSPRQPGTEAFF.

The chain couples TRBV7-3 to TRBJ2-7; TRBD1 might be the D (6 bases). The germline CDR1 and CDR2 sequences are SGHTA and FQGTGA. V gave up 5 bases and J gave up 6 bases, with 14 bases separating them. The length of the CDR3 is 13 residues. CDR3 sequence: CASSTPTGTEQYF. In DNA form, the CDR3 reads TGTGCCAGCAGCACACCAACAGGGACCGAGCAGTACTTC.

The chain combines TRBV2 with TRBJ2-4; 9 bases align to TRBD1. Trimming cost V 3 bases and J 0 bases; bases outside gene matches: 6. The CDR3 runs 17 residues. Looked up from germline, CDR1 is SNHLY and CDR2 is FYNNEI. CDR3 residues: CASSDFGTGLAKNIQYF. For the CDR3, the DNA is TGTGCCAGCAGTGATTTTGGGACAGGGCTAGCCAAAAACATTCAGTACTTC.

J is TRBJ2-2 and V is TRBV19, with 7 bases aligning to TRBD1. This CDR3 contains 16 residues. Germline CDR1 reads LNHDA; CDR2 reads SQIVND (reference sequence). V shed 3 bases and J 5 bases; nucleotides not matched to a gene: 9. The CDR3 protein is CASSIGTVLQTGELFF. The CDR3 DNA follows: TGTGCCAGTAGTATTGGGACAGTCCTTCAAACCGGGGAGCTGTTTTTT.

The chain links TRBV27 to TRBJ1-2, with 8 nucleotides matching TRBD1. The CDR3 is 15 residues long. V was clipped by 11 bases and J by 7 bases; unmatched bases: 18. CDR1 and CDR2 (germline): MNHEY, SMNVEV (reference sequence). The CDR3 protein is CASSLAGGAGTGYTF. The CDR3 DNA reads as TGTGCCTCGAGTTTGGCAGGGGGCGCAGGAACTGGCTACACCTTC.

This clone was recorded only once. The chain links TRBV30 to TRBJ2-2; D is unclear. CDR1 is GTSNPN, CDR2 SVGIG, per germline (reference sequence). Trimming cost V 5 bases and J 5 bases, with 6 bases left between them. The CDR3 loop spans 11 amino acids. For the CDR3, the DNA is TGTGCCTGGGTAGAGACCGGGGAGCTGTTTTTT. It encodes CAWVETGELFF.

The J gene is TRBJ1-1, the V gene TRBV7-8; D not certain. Looked up from germline, CDR1 is SGHVS and CDR2 is FQNEAQ. This CDR3 comprises 15 residues. The ends were cut back, 1 base at V and 0 bases at J, with 9 bases in the middle. CDR3 sequence (DNA): TGTGCCAGCAGCTTAGGGCAGATAATGAACACTGAAGCTTTCTTT. Residues: CASSLGQIMNTEAFF.

CDR3 loop: CASIPRPGDTEAFF. The CDR3 DNA follows: TGTGCCAGCATCCCCCGGCCGGGGGACACTGAAGCTTTCTTT. The chain uses TRBV7-2 and TRBJ1-1; tentatively, D is TRBD1 (5 bases). Germline loops: CDR1 SGHTA, CDR2 FQGNSA. V lost 7 bases and J 3 bases, leaving 15 bases between the germline ends. The CDR3 runs to 14 residues.

The CDR3 DNA follows: TGTGCCAGCAGAACACAGGCCGCAACTAATGAAAAACTGTTTTTT. Translated, it gives CASRTQAATNEKLFF. V gene TRBV7-2 combines with J gene TRBJ1-4, with a possible D match to TRBD1 (5 bases). CDR3 length equals 15 residues. Trimming pared 6 bases from V and 0 bases from J, leaving 11 bases between. Germline values: CDR1 SGHTA, CDR2 FQGNSA.

V is TRBV9 and J is TRBJ2-2, with 8 bases fitting TRBD2. Germline lookup yields CDR1 SGDLS and CDR2 YYNGEE. The junction had 3 bases not matched to a gene; V was cut back by 4 bases and J by 1 base. This CDR3 contains 15 residues. CDR3 region: CASSPGGGNTGELFF. As DNA, the CDR3 is TGTGCCAGCAGCCCCGGGGGGGGGAACACCGGGGAGCTGTTTTTT.

The rearrangement joins TRBV28 to TRBJ1-5; D ambiguous. Trimming shortened V by 2 bases and J by 0 bases, and 11 bases separated the two germline ends. CDR3 length: 16 residues. The germline CDR1 and CDR2 sequences are MDHEN and SYDVKM. CDR3 in amino acids: CASSLVTDYSNQPQHF. The DNA for the CDR3 is TGTGCCAGCAGTTTAGTAACAGACTATAGCAATCAGCCCCAGCATTTT.